This T cell receptor (beta chain) was profiled in a study of T cells in Graves' hyperthyroidism and ophthalmopathy. On the study more broadly: Peripheral blood was collected at initial diagnosis, before any treatment.

From more than 9.5 ml of fresh peripheral blood, PBMCs were isolated. RNA transcripts provided the source from which TCR beta CDR3 regions were amplified. Carried out on the TCR CDR3, a first-round RT-PCR used the HTBI primer set. Each CDR3 protein is one row after TCRdb ran MiXCR on the multiplex PCR reads. The table includes about 560,000 distinct CDR3 sequences, about 15% detected once. This clonotype was observed at least ten times. Germline CDR1 reads SGHTA; CDR2 reads FQGTGA. Trimming left V 5 bases short and J 6 bases short, with 17 bases between. The CDR3 loop spans 15 amino acids. This chain connects TRBV7-3 to TRBJ2-1, with a tentative D call TRBD2 (6 bases). This clonotype originated in a woman in her 30s with Graves' hyperthyroidism. The source material was blood. In DNA, the CDR3 is TGTGCCAGCAGCCCGGGGGTGGGAGTTTCCAATGAGCAGTTCTTC. Encoded protein: CASSPGVGVSNEQFF.